The clone carrying this T cell receptor beta chain appeared a single time. These data come from a study of PD-L1 blockade in urothelial cancer. Overall study: Blood was evaluated 3 weeks (second dose) and 6 weeks after therapy began. T cells numbered a median of approximately 150,000 in the blood samples.

Noted time point: peripheral blood 6 weeks after treatment start. Between 1 and 8 samples per patient were obtained, pretreatment and on-treatment. Using immunoSEQ multiplex PCR, the repertoire was profiled, and TCRdb retains in-frame clones only, with some absent. This table has 25,000 to 35,000 clones, approximately 81% appearing once. Germline V CDR1 and CDR2: SGHVS, FQNEAQ. The CDR3 consists of 14 residues. V lost 3 bases and J lost 0, with 9 bases in between. Sequencing was performed on PBMCs, taken around atezolizumab (anti-PD-L1) treatment. This clonotype was sampled from a man between 65 and 85 years old with urothelial cancer. V usage is TRBV7-8 and J usage is TRBJ2-7; D call uncertain. The CDR3 coding sequence is TGTGCCAGCAGCTTTGGGCGCTTCTCCTACGAGCAGTACTTC. This translates into CASSFGRFSYEQYF.